A single sample is the source of the 20 T cell receptor beta chains below, sequenced in a study of T cell responses to AZD1222 COVID-19 vaccine. Sequencing was performed with immunoSEQ multiplex PCR; in TCRdb, only in-frame clones are kept and a portion is missing. This sample has 150,000 or so clones, with about 88% found just once. The sequences come from peripheral blood, collected on day 0 of AZD1222 vaccination. The origin of the receptors is an adult in good health.

V gene TRBV28 combines with J gene TRBJ1-2; no clear D. Germline loops: CDR1 MDHEN, CDR2 SYDVKM. Trimming took 1 base from V and 1 from J, leaving 4 bases between them. The CDR3 length is 13 residues. The CDR3: CASSLYGNYGYTF. The CDR3, as DNA: TGTGCCAGCAGTTTATACGGTAACTATGGCTACACCTTC.

V and J are TRBV4-1 and TRBJ1-2, with a tentative D call TRBD1 (6 bases). The CDR3 sequence is 15 residues long. Trimming stripped 0 bases from V and 7 bases from J, with 15 bases between. Germline V gene lookup returns CDR1 MGHRA and CDR2 YSYEKL. CDR3 residues: CASSQESRGAGGYTF. CDR3 DNA: TGCGCCAGCAGCCAAGAATCTCGGGGGGCCGGTGGCTACACCTTC.

Points on this clone: Different DNA sequences within this sample yield the same CDR3. CDR3 region: CAWSVGTGPYEQYF. The CDR3, as DNA: TGTGCCTGGAGTGTAGGGACAGGGCCCTACGAGCAGTACTTC. The chain links TRBV30 to TRBJ2-7, with 9 bases fitting TRBD1. The germline gives CDR1 GTSNPN, CDR2 SVGIG (reference sequence). The trim removed 0 bases at V and 2 bases at J, leaving 2 bases unmatched. There are 14 residues in the CDR3.

In its sample, this clone was seen once. The chain combines TRBV7-3 with TRBJ1-1, with D uncertain. Germline V gene data show CDR1 as SGHTA and CDR2 as FQGTGA. The CDR3 runs to 13 residues. Trimming removed 2 bases from V and 5 bases from J, with 9 bases in between. CDR3 in amino acids: CASSLYGRTEAFF. The DNA for the CDR3 is TGTGCCAGCAGCTTATATGGGCGTACTGAAGCTTTCTTT.

The rearrangement joins TRBV28 to TRBJ1-2, with D possibly being TRBD1 (5 bases). V shed 5 bases and J shed 4 bases, with 17 bases lying between them. The germline CDR1 and CDR2 sequences are MDHEN and SYDVKM. CDR3 length equals 15 residues. In DNA form, the CDR3 reads TGTGCCAGCAGTAATTCGGACATCCGGGGCTATGGCTACACCTTC. Amino acid sequence: CASSNSDIRGYGYTF.

The chain combines TRBV6-1 with TRBJ2-5; D not resolved. V was clipped by 3 bases and J by 0 bases, with 11 bases between them. The germline V gene encodes CDR1 MNHNS and CDR2 SASEGT. The CDR3 is 15 amino acids. The CDR3 DNA follows: TGTGCCAGCAGTGAGGTTCTAACATACCAAGAGACCCAGTACTTC. Protein product: CASSEVLTYQETQYF.

Concerning this clone itself: A junction end diverges from the germline sequence, so it may reflect a read error. V and J are TRBV5-1 and TRBJ2-7, with 7 bases fitting TRBD2. CDR3 size: 14 residues. CDR1 and CDR2 (germline): SGHRS, YFSETQ. The DNA of the CDR3 is TGCGCCAGCAGCTTGGACCGAGCGGGGATGGAGCGGTACTTC. Protein sequence: CASSLDRAGMERYF.

The rearrangement joins TRBV18 to TRBJ1-1; D ambiguous. The CDR3 is 15 residues long. V was pared by 3 bases and J by 1 base, with 12 bases between. Germline V gene lookup returns CDR1 KGHSH and CDR2 LQKENI. CDR3 loop: CASSPPGKENTEAFF. CDR3 nucleotides: TGTGCCAGCTCACCCCCCGGGAAGGAGAACACTGAAGCTTTCTTT.

The chain couples TRBV29-1 to TRBJ2-2; D may match TRBD1 or TRBD2 (5 bases each). Trimming stripped 3 bases from V and 6 bases from J, with 11 bases between. Germline CDR1 and CDR2: SQVTM and ANQGSEA. CDR3 length: 13 amino acids. CDR3 residues: CSVEGDSSGELFF. The CDR3 region has the DNA TGCAGCGTTGAGGGGGATAGCTCCGGGGAGCTGTTTTTT.

The V call is TRBV28, the J call TRBJ2-7; D is perhaps TRBD2 (6 bases). The CDR3 has 13 amino acids. From germline, CDR1 is MDHEN and CDR2 SYDVKM. Trimming stripped 3 bases from V and 6 bases from J, with 12 bases between. The DNA for the CDR3 is TGTGCCAGCAGTTTGGGTGAGGAGGGCGAGCAGTACTTC. Its protein is CASSLGEEGEQYF.

The chain employs TRBV11-2 and TRBJ1-1; D is ambiguous. Germline V lookup: CDR1 SGHAT, CDR2 FQNNGV. The V end lost 5 bases, the J end lost 4 bases, and 8 bases lay between the germline ends. The CDR3 length is 12 residues. CDR3 region: CASSPRSTEAFF. CDR3 nucleotides: TGTGCCAGCAGCCCACGTAGCACTGAAGCTTTCTTT.

The gene calls are TRBV24-1 and TRBJ1-5; no clear D. Germline values: CDR1 KGHDR, CDR2 SFDVKD. V lost 3 bases and J 5 bases, leaving 13 bases between the germline ends. The CDR3 runs 15 residues. The CDR3 DNA sequence: TGTGCCACCAGTGATGGCAGGCTCCCTGATCAGCCCCAGCATTTT. Translating it yields CATSDGRLPDQPQHF.

The V call is TRBV12-3 or TRBV12-4, the J call TRBJ2-3; TRBD1 agrees at 7 bases. Unmatched junction bases numbered 7, after V lost 4 bases and J lost 9 bases. This CDR3 spans 13 amino acids. The CDR3 sequence is CASSSDREWTQYF. The CDR3 DNA reads TGTGCCAGCAGTTCCGACAGGGAGTGGACGCAGTATTTT.

The rearrangement uses TRBV7-9 and TRBJ2-2; TRBD2 aligns across 8 bases. The CDR3 length is 16 residues. Trimming took 2 bases from V and 3 from J; bases not matched to a gene: 5. Looked up from germline, CDR1 is SEHNR and CDR2 is FQNEAQ (reference sequence). CDR3 protein: CASSLYGGEYTGELFF. In nucleotides, the CDR3 is TGTGCCAGCAGCTTATACGGGGGGGAGTACACCGGGGAGCTGTTTTTT.

The chain recombines TRBV30 with TRBJ2-3, with TRBD1 identical over 11 bases. This CDR3 is built from 16 residues. Trimming removed 0 bases from V and 2 bases from J; junction bases left unmatched: 4. Germline CDR1 reads GTSNPN; CDR2 reads SVGIG (reference sequence). The CDR3 coding sequence is TGTGCCTGGAGTGTAGGGACAGGGGGGGCCACAGATACGCAGTATTTT. This gives the protein CAWSVGTGGATDTQYF.

The chain has TRBV2 and TRBJ1-4; D remains unclear. This CDR3 spans 14 amino acids. Germline assignment: CDR1 SNHLY and CDR2 FYNNEI. V was shortened by 3 bases and J by 11 bases, with 16 bases between the two germline ends. In nucleotides, the CDR3 is TGTGCCAGCAGTGACAGGCAGTCCTTTGACAAACTGTTTTTT. Encoded protein: CASSDRQSFDKLFF.

The gene calls are TRBV30 and TRBJ1-5, with D possibly matching TRBD1 (5 bases). The germline V gene has CDR1 GTSNPN and CDR2 SVGIG (reference sequence). The V end lost 5 bases, the J end lost 5 bases, and 13 bases lay between the germline ends. The CDR3 has 13 amino acids. The CDR3 loop reads CAWSAGQDQPQHF. The CDR3 nucleotides read TGTGCCTGGTCCGCAGGGCAGGATCAGCCCCAGCATTTT. The full variable domain, with the rest looked up from reference TRBV30 and TRBJ1-5, is SQTIHQWPATLVQPVGSPLSLECTVEGTSNPNLYWYRQAAGRGLQLLFYSVGIGQISSEVPQNLSASRPQDRQFILSSKKLLLSDSGFYLCAWSAGQDQPQHFGDGTRLSIL.

The V and J genes are TRBV30 and TRBJ1-2; D remains unclear. There are 12 residues in the CDR3. CDR1 is GTSNPN and CDR2 is SVGIG in the germline V gene (reference sequence). Here the CDR3 DNA reads TGTGCGGCGAAAAAGATCCGCTATGGCTACACCTTC. It yields the protein CAAKKIRYGYTF.

The V and J genes are TRBV6-6 and TRBJ1-2; the match to TRBD1 covers 7 bases. The CDR3 length is 12 residues. Germline CDR1 MNHNY, CDR2 SVGAGI (reference sequence). J was trimmed by 7 bases and V by 5 bases; bases with no gene match: 4. CDR3 protein: CASSRQGAGYTF. DNA for the CDR3: TGTGCCAGCAGTAGACAGGGCGCTGGCTACACCTTC.

The rearrangement uses TRBV3-1 (or the pseudogene TRBV3-2) and TRBJ2-3, with D unresolved. V was pared by 4 bases and J by 2 bases, with 13 bases between. CDR1 is LGHDT and CDR2 is YNNKEL in the germline V gene (reference sequence). The CDR3 contains 15 residues. CDR3 nucleotides: TGTGCCAGCAGCCCGAGTTACGCCCCCACAGATACGCAGTATTTT. It yields the protein CASSPSYAPTDTQYF.